What follows is one T cell receptor beta chain and its context. Its specificity is unknown. The second PCR ran about 7 to 12 cycles with a sample-barcoded 5' primer and J-beta primers. Each cDNA molecule was tagged by a template-switch adaptor that had 12 random nucleotides. One entry per CDR3 protein, called by TCRdb with MiXCR from the 5' RACE reads. The sample holds fewer than 1 million distinct CDR3 sequences, approximately 48% seen once. The CDR3 consists of 11 residues. The germline V gene encodes CDR1 SNHLY and CDR2 FYNNEI. V was pared by 3 bases and J by 15 bases, with 11 bases between. The donors, all healthy, were Caucasians living in Russia, aged about 6 to 90. The entry originates in a study of blood T cells in healthy people across ages. Regarding the study as a whole: The study regarded diversity estimates from one million T cells as underestimates. As naive T cell percentage varied, TCR beta diversity correlated strongly with it.

The chain combines TRBV2 with TRBJ2-2, with D hard to call. The sequencing sample was made of blood. The source of this sequence is a man in his sixties in good health. The CDR3 sequence: CASSDQIEVFF. The CDR3 coding sequence is TGTGCCAGCAGTGACCAGATAGAGGTGTTTTTT.